A single sample is the source of the 10 T cell receptor beta chains below, sequenced in a study of blood T cell repertoires in COVID-19. TCRdb's table, derived via immunoSEQ multiplex PCR, lists solely in-frame clones and lacks some. There are some 350,000 clones in the sample; 85% to 90% occur only once, and 0.9% to 1.1% lies in the top ten. Source material: PBMCs or T cells enriched from blood (not recorded which). These receptors all come from a man aged 18 to 30 who had recovered from COVID-19.

The V gene is TRBV2, the J gene TRBJ2-7; D is possibly TRBD2 (6 bases). CDR3 size: 12 residues. Germline V gene lookup returns CDR1 SNHLY and CDR2 FYNNEI. Between the trimmed V and J ends, which lost 6 bases and 9 bases, there was a span of 15 bases. CDR3 loop: CASREGQGGQYF. In DNA form, the CDR3 reads TGTGCCAGCAGGGAGGGGCAGGGAGGGCAGTACTTC.

The chain links TRBV7-9 to TRBJ2-1; TRBD2 agrees at 11 bases. V lost 1 base, J lost 4 bases, and 3 bases stayed unmatched. There are 16 residues in the CDR3. CDR1 and CDR2 (germline): SEHNR, FQNEAQ (reference sequence). The DNA for the CDR3 is TGTGCCAGCAGCTTAGTCGGACTAGCGGGTTACAATGAGCAGTTCTTC. This sequence encodes CASSLVGLAGYNEQFF.

The chain combines TRBV7-9 with TRBJ1-1; possibly TRBD1 for D (6 bases). V lost 8 bases and J 3 bases, leaving 13 bases between the germline ends. Germline loops: CDR1 SEHNR, CDR2 FQNEAQ (reference sequence). The CDR3 has 13 residues. The CDR3 here is CASARDTYTEAFF. As DNA, the CDR3 is TGTGCCAGCGCCCGGGACACCTACACTGAAGCTTTCTTT.

The gene calls are TRBV18 and TRBJ1-3; the D gene is possibly TRBD1 (5 bases). The germline V gene encodes CDR1 KGHSH and CDR2 LQKENI. V gave up 4 bases and J gave up 0 bases, with 13 bases separating them. The CDR3 is 16 residues long. The CDR3 sequence: CASSHLDSLSGNTIYF. Here the CDR3 DNA reads TGTGCCAGCTCACACCTAGACAGTCTCTCTGGAAACACCATATATTTT.

The rearrangement links TRBV28 to TRBJ1-1; D may be TRBD1 (5 bases). The CDR3 sequence is 13 residues long. Germline V lookup: CDR1 MDHEN, CDR2 SYDVKM. Between the trimmed V and J ends, which lost 3 bases and 6 bases, there was a span of 11 bases. This CDR3 reads CASSLSGMPEAFF. Here the CDR3 DNA reads TGTGCCAGCAGTTTGTCAGGGATGCCTGAAGCTTTCTTT.

This clone was picked up one time. The V and J genes are TRBV28 and TRBJ2-3; tentatively, D is TRBD2 (5 bases). CDR1 is MDHEN, CDR2 SYDVKM, per germline. V dropped 0 bases and J dropped 10 bases, with 11 bases sitting between them. The CDR3 is 13 residues long. CDR3 in DNA: TGTGCCAGCAGTTTATGGCCTAGCTCTGCGCAGTATTTT. Amino acid sequence: CASSLWPSSAQYF. Full variable domain (missing parts from reference TRBV28 and TRBJ2-3): DVKVTQSSRYLVKRTGEKVFLECVQDMDHENMFWYRQDPGLGLRLIYFSYDVKMKEKGDIPEGYSVSREKKERFSLILESASTNQTSMYLCASSLWPSSAQYFGPGTRLTVL.

The chain has TRBV18 and TRBJ2-7, with 8 bases that match TRBD2. The CDR3 runs 14 residues. The V gene end was trimmed by 3 bases and the J gene end by 4 bases; junction bases not matched to a gene: 5. Germline assignment: CDR1 KGHSH and CDR2 LQKENI. CDR3 nucleotides: TGTGCCAGCTCACCTACTAGCGGACCTTACGAGCAGTACTTC. This gives the protein CASSPTSGPYEQYF. Filled out from reference TRBV18 and TRBJ2-7, the complete variable domain reads NAGVMQNPRHLVRRRGQEARLRCSPMKGHSHVYWYRQLPEEGLKFMVYLQKENIIDESGMPKERFSAEFPKEGPSILRIQQVVRGDSAAYFCASSPTSGPYEQYFGPGTRLTVT.

In nucleotides, the CDR3 is TGTGCCAGCAGTGCAAAACCTACAGGGGCCGGGGAGCTGTTTTTT. This translates into CASSAKPTGAGELFF. V usage is TRBV25-1 and J usage is TRBJ2-2; 7 bases map to TRBD1. This CDR3 is built from 15 residues. V was clipped by 4 bases and J by 6 bases; unmatched bases: 8. Germline values: CDR1 MGHDK, CDR2 SYGVNS.

This chain's CDR3 is CASRTSSAGETQYF. As DNA, the CDR3 is TGTGCCAGCAGGACTAGTAGCGCGGGGGAGACCCAGTACTTC. The chain employs TRBV2 and TRBJ2-5; perhaps TRBD2 as D (6 bases). Germline loops: CDR1 SNHLY, CDR2 FYNNEI. The CDR3 runs to 14 residues. Trimming stripped 6 bases from V and 5 bases from J, with 16 bases between.

This clone was observed once. The chain links TRBV9 to TRBJ2-5; 7 bases are a match to TRBD1. J lost 2 bases, V lost 4 bases, and 11 bases had no gene match. Germline lookup yields CDR1 SGDLS and CDR2 YYNGEE. This CDR3 has 16 residues. The CDR3 protein is CASSIGTEPRQETQYF. CDR3 in DNA: TGTGCCAGCAGCATAGGGACAGAACCCCGTCAAGAGACCCAGTACTTC.